The 20 T cell receptor beta chains in this list originate from one sample, sequenced in a study of T cells in localized non-small cell lung cancer. Only in-frame clones appear in the TCRdb table, and some are missing; sequencing was by immunoSEQ multiplex PCR. The profile covers some 140,000 clones, with more than 70% appearing a single time and around 1.7% taken by the ten largest. The material was peripheral blood, obtained before any cancer treatment. The source is a female donor over 55 with stage I lung adenocarcinoma.

In DNA form, the CDR3 reads TGTGCCAGCAGCGCCCCGACCGGGACAGGGTATAACGAGCAGTACTTC. It is translated as CASSAPTGTGYNEQYF. The chain combines TRBV9 with TRBJ2-7; TRBD1 matches 9 bases. This CDR3 comprises 16 residues. The V gene end was trimmed by 3 bases and the J gene end by 5 bases; junction bases not matched to a gene: 12. From germline, CDR1 is SGDLS and CDR2 YYNGEE.

This sequence joins TRBV25-1 and TRBJ1-1, with no clear D. The V end was cut by 6 bases, the J end by 2 bases, with 4 bases between. Germline V gene lookup returns CDR1 MGHDK and CDR2 SYGVNS. This CDR3 has 11 amino acids. The CDR3 loop reads CASSFNTEAFF. DNA of the CDR3: TGTGCCAGCAGCTTTAACACTGAAGCTTTCTTT.

CDR3 loop: CAWSQGQGGYGYTF. DNA for the CDR3: TGTGCCTGGAGTCAAGGACAGGGCGGCTATGGCTACACCTTC. This chain uses TRBV30 with TRBJ1-2, with 8 bases fitting TRBD1. J was trimmed by 4 bases and V by 2 bases; bases with no gene match: 6. Looked up from germline, CDR1 is GTSNPN and CDR2 is SVGIG (reference sequence). CDR3 length: 14 amino acids.

The CDR3 nucleotides are TGTGCCAGCTCCGACAGGGGCTATGGCTACACCTTC. It yields the protein CASSDRGYGYTF. The chain links TRBV11-3 to TRBJ1-2, with TRBD1 matching 8 bases. Germline CDR1 and CDR2: SGHNT and YENEEA. This CDR3 has 12 amino acids. V shed 8 bases and J 4 bases; nucleotides not matched to a gene: 3.

The chain joins TRBV7-8 to TRBJ2-7, with 15 positions matching TRBD2. The junction had 5 bases not matched to a gene; V was cut back by 5 bases and J by 6 bases. CDR1 is SGHVS and CDR2 is FQNEAQ in the germline V gene. The CDR3 is 15 amino acids. The CDR3 DNA is TGTGCCAGCAGCGGACTAGCGGGAGGGCTTGGCGAGCAGTACTTC. This sequence encodes CASSGLAGGLGEQYF. Complete variable domain (other parts from reference TRBV7-8 and TRBJ2-7): GAGVSQSPRYKVAKRGQDVALRCDPISGHVSLFWYQQALGQGPEFLTYFQNEAQLDKSGLPSDRFFAERPEGSVSTLKIQRTQQEDSAVYLCASSGLAGGLGEQYFGPGTRLTVT.

The rearrangement uses TRBV2 and TRBJ1-4; no reliable D call. The CDR3 has 16 amino acids. Deletions cut 5 bases from V and 1 base from J, with 14 bases between. Germline V gene sequence: CDR1 SNHLY, CDR2 FYNNEI. The DNA for the CDR3 is TGTGCCAGCAGTAGGACCCCCTCGGTAACTAATGAAAAACTGTTTTTT. This encodes CASSRTPSVTNEKLFF.

This rearrangement joins TRBV9 to TRBJ1-4; no clear D gene. The V end lost 4 bases, the J end lost 5 bases, and 12 bases lay between the germline ends. Germline-derived CDR1 and CDR2 are SGDLS and YYNGEE. This CDR3 contains 14 residues. DNA of the CDR3: TGTGCCAGCAGCTCCCTTGGAGGCAATGAAAAACTGTTTTTT. It is translated as CASSSLGGNEKLFF.

The gene calls are TRBV10-3 and TRBJ1-3; 10 nucleotides line up with TRBD1. With V trimmed by 10 bases and J by 0 bases, 15 bases remained unmatched. This CDR3 contains 18 residues. Per germline, CDR1 ENHRY and CDR2 SYGVKD. The CDR3 protein is CATRVLETGGGSGNTIYF. The CDR3 DNA sequence: TGTGCCACAAGGGTTTTGGAGACAGGGGGCGGCTCTGGAAACACCATATATTTT.

The chain links TRBV19 to TRBJ2-5, with 8 bases fitting TRBD2. Germline CDR1 LNHDA, CDR2 SQIVND (reference sequence). Trimming cost V 2 bases and J 3 bases; bases outside gene matches: 2. The CDR3 has 14 residues. CDR3 bases: TGTGCCAGTAGTATATCCGGGAGGGAAGAGACCCAGTACTTC. This gives the protein CASSISGREETQYF.

The chain has TRBV7-9 and TRBJ2-7, with D unclear. Trimming stripped 1 base from V and 5 bases from J, with 15 bases between. The germline V gene has CDR1 SEHNR and CDR2 FQNEAQ (reference sequence). This CDR3 region has 15 residues. This chain's CDR3 is CASSLGGTAGDEQYF. For the CDR3, the DNA is TGTGCCAGCAGCTTAGGGGGAACGGCCGGCGACGAGCAGTACTTC.

V is TRBV11-1 and J is TRBJ2-7; D call uncertain. The CDR3 sequence is 15 residues long. Germline lookup yields CDR1 SGHAT and CDR2 FQDESV (reference sequence). V was clipped by 4 bases and J by 2 bases, with 15 bases between them. The chain's CDR3 is CASSSVSGLTYEQYF. The CDR3 DNA follows: TGTGCCAGCAGCTCAGTTTCTGGCTTAACCTACGAGCAGTACTTC.

This rearrangement joins TRBV15 to TRBJ2-3, with D unclear. The V and J ends lost 1 base and 6 bases respectively, with 11 bases between them. The germline V gene has CDR1 LNHNV and CDR2 YYDKDF (reference sequence). The CDR3 has 14 residues. The CDR3 region is CATSRASSGDTQYF. The CDR3 DNA reads as TGTGCCACCAGCAGAGCTTCCTCGGGCGATACGCAGTATTTT. Combining the CDR3 with reference TRBV15 and TRBJ2-3 gives the whole variable domain DAMVIQNPRYQVTQFGKPVTLSCSQTLNHNVMYWYQQKSSQAPKLLFHYYDKDFNNEADTPDNFQSRRPNTSFCFLDIRSPGLGDTAMYLCATSRASSGDTQYFGPGTRLTVL.

The chain is built from TRBV6-4 and TRBJ2-3, with TRBD2 matching over 9 bases. The germline V gene encodes CDR1 MRHNA and CDR2 SNTAGT. V gave up 4 bases and J gave up 1 base; unmatched junction bases: 0. This CDR3 region has 14 residues. DNA for the CDR3: TGTGCCAGCAGTGGGACTAGCGGCACAGATACGCAGTATTTT. This translates into CASSGTSGTDTQYF.

This clone has a single count. The genes are TRBV5-8 and TRBJ1-2; D unclear. Trimming took off 0 bases at V and 6 bases at J, with 15 bases between the two ends. Germline V gene lookup returns CDR1 SGHTS and CDR2 YDEGEE. This CDR3 contains 15 residues. The CDR3 DNA is TGTGCCAGCAGCTTGGGTTCCACTTTCCGTGATGGCTACACCTTC. Translated, it gives CASSLGSTFRDGYTF.

This chain links TRBV10-3 with TRBJ2-5; D call uncertain. The CDR3 contains 17 residues. V dropped 2 bases and J dropped 5 bases, with 21 bases sitting between them. The germline gives CDR1 ENHRY, CDR2 SYGVKD. CDR3 sequence (DNA): TGTGCCATCAGTGAGACATCCGATCGTCAGGTACTTGAGACCCAGTACTTC. It specifies CAISETSDRQVLETQYF.

The V gene is TRBV2, the J gene TRBJ2-2; maybe TRBD2 (5 bases). The V end lost 7 bases, the J end lost 1 base, and 10 bases lay between the germline ends. Germline V gives CDR1 SNHLY, CDR2 FYNNEI. This CDR3 comprises 14 residues. The CDR3 region is CASNHGLNTGELFF. As DNA, the CDR3 is TGTGCCAGCAACCATGGACTGAACACCGGGGAGCTGTTTTTT. Complete variable domain (other parts from reference TRBV2 and TRBJ2-2): EPEVTQTPSHQVTQMGQEVILRCVPISNHLYFYWYRQILGQKVEFLVSFYNNEISEKSEIFDDQFSVERPDGSNFTLKIRSTKLEDSAMYFCASNHGLNTGELFFGEGSRLTVL.

This chain links TRBV2 with TRBJ1-2; no reliable D call. This CDR3 region has 13 residues. In germline, CDR1 is SNHLY, CDR2 FYNNEI. The V end lost 2 bases, the J end lost 4 bases, and 8 bases lay between the germline ends. DNA of the CDR3: TGTGCCAGCAGTGAACAGAGGGTCTATGGCTACACCTTC. This translates into CASSEQRVYGYTF.

The V and J genes are TRBV9 and TRBJ2-1; D is ambiguous. CDR3 size: 12 residues. Looked up from germline, CDR1 is SGDLS and CDR2 is YYNGEE. The ends were cut back, 0 bases at V and 8 bases at J, with 6 bases in the middle. DNA for the CDR3: TGTGCCAGCAGCGTAGCTGACCATGAGCAGTTCTTC. This gives the protein CASSVADHEQFF.

J is TRBJ2-7 and V is TRBV11-2, with 10 bases lining up with TRBD1. Germline values: CDR1 SGHAT, CDR2 FQNNGV. This CDR3 has 14 amino acids. The V and J ends lost 3 bases and 5 bases, in that order; junction bases with no gene match: 4. DNA of the CDR3: TGTGCCAGCAGCTTCGGACAGGGGGGGGACGAGCAGTACTTC. It codes for CASSFGQGGDEQYF.

This chain joins TRBV10-2 and TRBJ1-4; TRBD1 is a possible D gene (6 bases). Germline lookup yields CDR1 WSHSY and CDR2 SAAADI. CDR3 length: 13 amino acids. Between the trimmed V and J ends, which lost 6 bases and 6 bases, there was a span of 11 bases. As DNA, the CDR3 is TGCGCCAGCAGGGGACAATTAGATGAAAAACTGTTTTTT. Translated: CASRGQLDEKLFF.